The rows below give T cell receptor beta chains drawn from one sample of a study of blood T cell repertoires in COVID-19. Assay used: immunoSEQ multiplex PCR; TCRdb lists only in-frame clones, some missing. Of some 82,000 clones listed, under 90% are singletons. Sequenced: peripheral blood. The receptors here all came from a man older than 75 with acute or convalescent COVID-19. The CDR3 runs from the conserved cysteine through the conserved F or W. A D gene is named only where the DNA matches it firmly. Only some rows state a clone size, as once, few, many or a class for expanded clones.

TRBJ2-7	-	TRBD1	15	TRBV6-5	CASRGTGGLSYEQYF	TGTGCCAGCAGGGGCACAGGGGGATTATCCTACGAGCAGTACTTC
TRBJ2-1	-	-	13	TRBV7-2	CASSLASYNEQFF	TGTGCCAGCAGCTTAGCCTCGTACAATGAGCAGTTCTTC
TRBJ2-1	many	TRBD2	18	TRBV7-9	CASSGSILGTSVSGEQFF	TGTGCCAGCAGCGGATCAATCCTCGGGACTAGTGTCTCGGGCGAGCAGTTCTTC
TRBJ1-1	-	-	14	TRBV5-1	CASRLSGMNTEAFF	TGCGCCAGCAGACTCTCAGGGATGAACACTGAAGCTTTCTTT
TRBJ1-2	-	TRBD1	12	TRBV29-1	CSVLVGTGGYTF	TGCAGCGTTTTGGTAGGGACAGGTGGCTACACCTTC
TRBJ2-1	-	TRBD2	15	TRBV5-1	CASSQSGRDGNEQFF	TGCGCCAGCAGCCAGAGCGGGAGGGATGGCAATGAGCAGTTCTTC
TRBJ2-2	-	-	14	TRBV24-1	CATSDTVNTGELFF	TGTGCCACCAGTGATACAGTGAACACCGGGGAGCTGTTTTTT
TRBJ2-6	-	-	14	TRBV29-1	CSVSGNSGANVLTF	TGCAGCGTATCCGGGAACTCTGGGGCCAACGTCCTGACTTTC
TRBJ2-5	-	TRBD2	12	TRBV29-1	CSVSPGGETQYF	TGCAGCGTTTCCCCGGGAGGGGAGACCCAGTACTTC
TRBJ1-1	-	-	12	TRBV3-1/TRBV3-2	CASSVPGSEAFF	TGTGCCAGCAGCGTTCCAGGGTCTGAAGCTTTCTTT
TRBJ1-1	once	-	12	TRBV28	CASRRGRTEAFF	TGTGCCAGCAGACGGGGGAGGACTGAAGCTTTCTTT
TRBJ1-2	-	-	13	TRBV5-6	CASSLRQAYGYTF	TGTGCCAGCAGCCTAAGACAGGCCTATGGCTACACCTTC
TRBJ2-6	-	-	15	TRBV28	CASSKGGVGANVLTF	TGTGCCAGCAGTAAAGGGGGAGTAGGGGCCAACGTCCTGACTTTC
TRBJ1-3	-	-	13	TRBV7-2	CASSGRHRNTIYF	TGTGCCAGCAGCGGCAGGCATCGAAACACCATATATTTT
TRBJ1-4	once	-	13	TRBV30	CAWSTGRGEKLFF	TGTGCCTGGAGTACCGGCAGGGGTGAAAAACTGTTTTTT
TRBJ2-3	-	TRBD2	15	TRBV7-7	CASSFGTSATDTQYF	TGTGCTAGCAGCTTTGGGACTAGCGCCACAGATACGCAGTATTTT
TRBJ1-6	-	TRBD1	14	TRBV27	CASRKDRGASPLHF	TGTGCCAGCAGAAAGGACAGGGGTGCTTCACCCCTCCACTTT